This T cell receptor beta chain was documented in a study of T-cell reconstitution after alpha-beta-depleted transplantation in children. V gave up 5 bases and J gave up 7 bases; unmatched junction bases: 9. CDR3 length equals 16 residues. The germline V gene has CDR1 MNHEY and CDR2 SVGEGT. Using unique molecular identifiers, the investigators prepared the TCRbeta library. TCRdb ran MiXCR on the PCR reads and lists one entry per CDR3 protein. The data contain roughly 500,000 distinct CDR3 sequences, approximately 30% of them seen just once; the ten biggest clones take up 2% to 3%. The chain combines TRBV6-2 or TRBV6-3 with TRBJ2-1; 12 bases match TRBD2. This sequence originates from a human donor who donated a stem cell graft to a child with aplastic anemia. The source material was PBMCs from the stem cell graft donor, sampled from the stem cell graft. Here the CDR3 DNA reads TGTGCCAGCAGTGACATCCTAGCGGGAGGGCAAAATGAGCAGTTCTTC. Amino acids: CASSDILAGGQNEQFF.